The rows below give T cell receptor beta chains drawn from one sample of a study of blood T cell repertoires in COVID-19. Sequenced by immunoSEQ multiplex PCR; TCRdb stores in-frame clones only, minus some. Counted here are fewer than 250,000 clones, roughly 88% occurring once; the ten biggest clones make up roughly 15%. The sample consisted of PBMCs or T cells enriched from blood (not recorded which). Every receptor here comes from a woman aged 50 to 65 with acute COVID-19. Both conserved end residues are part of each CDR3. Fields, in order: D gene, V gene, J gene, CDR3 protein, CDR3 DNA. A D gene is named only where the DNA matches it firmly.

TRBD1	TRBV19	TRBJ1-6	CASAKGQGYSPLHF	TGTGCCAGTGCCAAGGGACAGGGGTATTCACCCCTCCACTTT
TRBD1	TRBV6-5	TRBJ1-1	CASSLTGANTEAFF	TGTGCCAGCAGTCTGACAGGGGCGAACACTGAAGCTTTCTTT
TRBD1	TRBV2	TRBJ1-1	CASSARGGRTEAFF	TGTGCCAGCAGTGCGCGAGGGGGCCGGACTGAAGCTTTCTTT
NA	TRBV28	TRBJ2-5	CASTQAGIRETQYF	TGTGCCAGTACTCAGGCAGGGATACGAGAGACCCAGTACTTC
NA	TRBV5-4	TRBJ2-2	CASSFRQGTELFF	TGTGCCAGCAGCTTTAGGCAGGGAACGGAGCTGTTTTTT
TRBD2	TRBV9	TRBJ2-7	CASSAGGTSGYYEQYF	TGTGCCAGCAGCGCTGGAGGGACTAGCGGGTACTACGAGCAGTACTTC
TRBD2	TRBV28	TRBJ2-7	CASSILAGAGEQYF	TGTGCCAGCAGTATACTAGCGGGAGCGGGTGAGCAGTACTTC
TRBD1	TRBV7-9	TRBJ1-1	CASSWDSLSSEAFF	TGTGCCAGCAGCTGGGACAGCTTATCCTCTGAAGCTTTCTTT
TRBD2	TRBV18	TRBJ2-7	CASSPSGTSGRGQYF	TGTGCCAGCTCACCAAGCGGGACTAGCGGGAGGGGGCAGTACTTC
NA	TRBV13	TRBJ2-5	CASSLGVLDSQETQYF	TGTGCCAGCAGCTTAGGAGTCCTGGACAGCCAAGAGACCCAGTACTTC
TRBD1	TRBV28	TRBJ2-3	CASRGTGYYTDTQYF	TGTGCCAGCAGAGGGACAGGTTATTACACAGATACGCAGTATTTT